This entry is about one T cell receptor (beta chain). As yet, its antigen is unknown. Pooling covered second doses at about 4 or about 12 weeks. The data were taken from a study of T cell responses to AZD1222 COVID-19 vaccine. Notes on the study in general: Among those given AZD1222, only five or six were seropositive at baseline. Recipients of two AZD1222 doses showed rising Spike-specific TCR breadth and depth.

The data were produced by immunoSEQ multiplex PCR, yet TCRdb's version contains in-frame clones alone and is incomplete. This sample has 75,000 to 90,000 clones, with 80% to 90% found just once. CDR1 PRHDT and CDR2 FYEKMQ come from the germline V gene (reference sequence). With 8 bases removed from V and 0 bases from J, the gap between germline ends came to 17 bases. The CDR3 totals 16 residues. Sample: peripheral blood, taken 28 days after the second AZD1222 dose. The receptor comes from an adult who received the AZD1222 COVID-19 vaccine. The V gene is TRBV13, the J gene TRBJ2-1; tentative D call: TRBD1 (6 bases). CDR3 sequence (DNA): TGTGCCAGCGGGCGAATGGGGGCGGACTCCTACAATGAGCAGTTCTTC. Encoded protein: CASGRMGADSYNEQFF. The whole variable domain, filled in from reference TRBV13 and TRBJ2-1, reads AAGVIQSPRHLIKEKRETATLKCYPIPRHDTVYWYQQGPGQDPQFLISFYEKMQSDKGSIPDRFSAQQFSDYHSELNMSSLELGDSALYFCASGRMGADSYNEQFFGPGTRLTVL.